The 5 T cell receptor beta chains listed next were all sequenced from one sample in a study of blood T cells in healthy people across ages. Using a J-beta primer mix together with a sample-barcoded 5' primer, a second PCR was run for about 6 to 12 cycles. A single record per CDR3 protein comes from TCRdb applying MiXCR to the 5' RACE reads. In the table there are 600,000 to 900,000 distinct CDR3 sequences, 20% to 30% of which are singletons. The data also belong to a second study, concerning T cells of mothers and their children.

The sample taken for sequencing was blood. These receptors were taken from a boy aged 5-17 years in good health.

The genes are TRBV5-1 and TRBJ2-1; 9 nucleotides align to TRBD2. The CDR3 totals 15 residues. Looked up from germline, CDR1 is SGHRS and CDR2 is YFSETQ. The V gene end was trimmed by 0 bases and the J gene end by 9 bases; junction bases not matched to a gene: 7. As DNA, the CDR3 is TGCGCCAGCAGCTTGGTAGCGGGGGACCAGGGTGAGCAGTTCTTC. As protein: CASSLVAGDQGEQFF.

This clonotype was counted between two and nine times. This chain uses TRBV12-3 or TRBV12-4 with TRBJ1-2; D may be TRBD1 (6 bases). The V gene lost 7 bases and the J gene lost 8 bases, with 14 bases spanning the gap. The CDR3 is made up of 12 amino acids. In nucleotides, the CDR3 is TGTGCCAGCACCCCCCGAGGGGGGGGCTACACCTTC. Translating it yields CASTPRGGGYTF.

The chain links TRBV29-1 to TRBJ1-2; D not resolved. Germline V gene sequence: CDR1 SQVTM, CDR2 ANQGSEA. The length of the CDR3 is 14 residues. V was clipped by 4 bases and J by 5 bases, with 17 bases between them. The DNA for the CDR3 is TGCAGCGTTGGTCCGGGCGACCAAGGGTATGGCTACACCTTC. Its protein is CSVGPGDQGYGYTF.

V and J are TRBV6-5 and TRBJ2-5; 7 positions match TRBD1. The end of the DNA is better explained by TRBJ2-7, so the J call may be wrong. This CDR3 has 16 residues. Germline loops: CDR1 MNHEY, CDR2 SVGAGI. The CDR3 DNA sequence: TGTGCCAGCAGTTACAAGGACAGGAAGGGCTCCTACGAGCAGTACTTC. Amino acids: CASSYKDRKGSYEQYF.

This clonotype has a handful of counts. This chain joins TRBV29-1 and TRBJ1-1; D is uncertain. The CDR3 consists of 12 residues. Trimming shortened V by 4 bases and J by 1 base, and 7 bases separated the two germline ends. The germline V gene has CDR1 SQVTM and CDR2 ANQGSEA. The CDR3, as DNA: TGCAGCGTTGTTTCTTGGAACACTGAAGCTTTCTTT. Encoded protein: CSVVSWNTEAFF.